There are many counts of the clone carrying this TCR beta chain. Each CDR3 protein gets one entry after TCRdb re-called the RT-PCR reads with MiXCR. This table has about 680,000 distinct CDR3 sequences, 12% to 15% appearing once. The CDR3 covers 14 residues. V was cut by 6 bases and J by 0 bases, with 9 bases left in between. Germline V CDR1 and CDR2: MGHDK, SYGVNS. This TCR was sampled from a female donor in good health, serving as a healthy control. Specimen: memory CD4+ T cells from blood. V is TRBV25-1 and J is TRBJ2-1, with D perhaps TRBD2 (5 bases). CDR3 loop: CASRGALSYNEQFF. In nucleotides, the CDR3 is TGTGCCAGCAGGGGAGCCCTCTCCTACAATGAGCAGTTCTTC. Full variable domain (missing parts from reference TRBV25-1 and TRBJ2-1): EADIYQTPRYLVIGTGKKITLECSQTMGHDKMYWYQQDPGMELHLIHYSYGVNSTEKGDLSSESTVSRIRTEHFPLTLESARPSHTSQYLCASRGALSYNEQFFGPGTRLTVL.